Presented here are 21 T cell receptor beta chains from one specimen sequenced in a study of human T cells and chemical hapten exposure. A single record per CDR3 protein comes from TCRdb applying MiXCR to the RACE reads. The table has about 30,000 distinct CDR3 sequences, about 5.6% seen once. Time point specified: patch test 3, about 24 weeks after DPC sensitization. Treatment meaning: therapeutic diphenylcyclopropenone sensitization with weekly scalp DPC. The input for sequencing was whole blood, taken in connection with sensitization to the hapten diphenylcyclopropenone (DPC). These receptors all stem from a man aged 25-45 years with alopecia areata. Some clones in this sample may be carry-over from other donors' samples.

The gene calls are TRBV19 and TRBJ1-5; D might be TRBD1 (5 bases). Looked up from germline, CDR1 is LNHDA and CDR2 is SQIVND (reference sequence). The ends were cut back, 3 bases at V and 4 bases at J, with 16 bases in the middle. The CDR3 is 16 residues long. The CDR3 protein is CASSMPGGASNQPQHF. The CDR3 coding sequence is TGTGCCAGTAGTATGCCGGGGGGTGCGAGTAATCAGCCCCAGCATTTT. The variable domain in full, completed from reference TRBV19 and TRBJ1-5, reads DGGITQSPKYLFRKEGQNVTLSCEQNLNHDAMYWYRQDPGQGLRLIYYSQIVNDFQKGDIAEGYSVSREKKESFPLTVTSAQKNPTAFYLCASSMPGGASNQPQHFGDGTRLSIL.

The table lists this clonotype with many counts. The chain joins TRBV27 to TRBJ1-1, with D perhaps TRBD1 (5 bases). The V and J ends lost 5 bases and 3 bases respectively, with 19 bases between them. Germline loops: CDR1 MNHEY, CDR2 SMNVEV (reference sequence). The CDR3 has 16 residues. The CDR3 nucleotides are TGTGCCAGCAGTGGGAGGGACGGGGACGGATACACTGAAGCTTTCTTT. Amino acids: CASSGRDGDGYTEAFF.

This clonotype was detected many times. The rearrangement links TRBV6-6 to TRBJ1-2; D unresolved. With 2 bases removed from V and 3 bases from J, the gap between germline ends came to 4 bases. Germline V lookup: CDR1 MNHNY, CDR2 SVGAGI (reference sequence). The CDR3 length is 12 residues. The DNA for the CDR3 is TGTGCCAGCAGTTACACAGACTATGGCTACACCTTC. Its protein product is CASSYTDYGYTF.

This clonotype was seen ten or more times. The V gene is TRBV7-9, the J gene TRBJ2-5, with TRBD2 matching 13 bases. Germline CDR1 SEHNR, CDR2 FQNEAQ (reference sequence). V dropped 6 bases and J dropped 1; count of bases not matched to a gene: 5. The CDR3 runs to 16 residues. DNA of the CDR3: TGTGCCAGCAGGTTGACTAGCGGGGGGATCCAAGAGACCCAGTACTTC. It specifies CASRLTSGGIQETQYF.

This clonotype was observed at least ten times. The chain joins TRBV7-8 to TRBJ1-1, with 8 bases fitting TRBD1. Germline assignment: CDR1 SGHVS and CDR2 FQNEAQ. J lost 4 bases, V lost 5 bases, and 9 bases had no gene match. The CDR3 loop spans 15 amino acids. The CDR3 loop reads CASSPPQGVGTEAFF. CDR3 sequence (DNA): TGTGCCAGCAGCCCTCCACAGGGGGTTGGCACTGAAGCTTTCTTT.

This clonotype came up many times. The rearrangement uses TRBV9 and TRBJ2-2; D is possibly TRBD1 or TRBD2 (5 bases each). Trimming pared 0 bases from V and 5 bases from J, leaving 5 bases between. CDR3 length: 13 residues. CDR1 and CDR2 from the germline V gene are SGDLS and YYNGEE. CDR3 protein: CASSVGGTGELFF. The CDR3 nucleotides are TGTGCCAGCAGCGTAGGGGGGACCGGGGAGCTGTTTTTT. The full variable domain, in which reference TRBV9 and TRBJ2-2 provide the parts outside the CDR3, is DSGVTQTPKHLITATGQRVTLRCSPRSGDLSVYWYQQSLDQGLQFLIQYYNGEERAKGNILERFSAQQFPDLHSELNLSSLELGDSALYFCASSVGGTGELFFGEGSRLTVL.

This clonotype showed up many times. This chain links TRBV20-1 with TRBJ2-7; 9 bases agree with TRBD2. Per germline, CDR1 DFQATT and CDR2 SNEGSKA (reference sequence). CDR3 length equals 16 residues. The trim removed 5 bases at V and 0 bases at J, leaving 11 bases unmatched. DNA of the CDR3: TGCAGTGCTGGTCTAGCGGGGCCCATAAGCTCCTACGAGCAGTACTTC. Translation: CSAGLAGPISSYEQYF.

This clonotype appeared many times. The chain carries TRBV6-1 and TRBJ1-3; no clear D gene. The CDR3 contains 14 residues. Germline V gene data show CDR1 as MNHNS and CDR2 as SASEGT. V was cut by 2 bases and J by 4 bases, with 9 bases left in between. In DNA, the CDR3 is TGTGCCAGCAGTGAAACCACGATCGGAAACACCATATATTTT. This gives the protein CASSETTIGNTIYF.

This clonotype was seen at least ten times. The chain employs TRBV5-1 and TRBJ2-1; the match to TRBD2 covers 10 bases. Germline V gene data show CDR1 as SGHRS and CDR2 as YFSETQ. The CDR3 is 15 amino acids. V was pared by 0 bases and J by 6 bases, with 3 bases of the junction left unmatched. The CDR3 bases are TGCGCCAGCAGCTTGGGGGAGCGGGAGGGCAATGAGCAGTTCTTC. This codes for CASSLGEREGNEQFF.

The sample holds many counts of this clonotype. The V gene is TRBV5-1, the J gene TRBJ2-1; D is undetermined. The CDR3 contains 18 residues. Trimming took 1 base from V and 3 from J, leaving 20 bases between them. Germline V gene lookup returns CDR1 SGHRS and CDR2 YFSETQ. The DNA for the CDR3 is TGCGCCAGCAGCTTGTCGGTTCTCAGTACCTCAAGCTACAATGAGCAGTTCTTC. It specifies CASSLSVLSTSSYNEQFF.

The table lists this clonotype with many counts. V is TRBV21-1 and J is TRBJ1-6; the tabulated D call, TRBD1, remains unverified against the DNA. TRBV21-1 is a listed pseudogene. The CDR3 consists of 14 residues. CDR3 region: CASYTGNSGSPLHF. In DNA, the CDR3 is TGTGCCAGCTACACAGGGAATAGTGGTTCACCCCTCCACTTT.

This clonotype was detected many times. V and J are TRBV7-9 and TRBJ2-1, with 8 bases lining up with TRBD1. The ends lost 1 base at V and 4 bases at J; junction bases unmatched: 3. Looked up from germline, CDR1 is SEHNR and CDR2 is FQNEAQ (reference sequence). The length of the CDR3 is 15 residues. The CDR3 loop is CASSLGQGSYNEQFF. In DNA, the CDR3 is TGTGCCAGCAGCTTAGGACAGGGGTCGTACAATGAGCAGTTCTTC.

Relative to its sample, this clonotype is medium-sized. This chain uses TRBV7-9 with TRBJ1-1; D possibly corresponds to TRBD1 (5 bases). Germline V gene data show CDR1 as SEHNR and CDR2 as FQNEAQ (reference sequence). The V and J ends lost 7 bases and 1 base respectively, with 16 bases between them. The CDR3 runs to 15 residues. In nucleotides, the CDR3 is TGTGCCAGCACCCCTAGGGGCCTGCCGAACACTGAAGCTTTCTTT. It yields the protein CASTPRGLPNTEAFF.

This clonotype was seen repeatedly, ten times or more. The chain's CDR3 is CARPQGMRGYTF. DNA for the CDR3: TGTGCCAGGCCCCAGGGAATGCGAGGCTACACCTTC. The J gene is TRBJ1-2, the V gene TRBV2; tentatively, D is TRBD1 (5 bases). The ends were cut back, 9 bases at V and 8 bases at J, with 16 bases in the middle. The germline V gene encodes CDR1 SNHLY and CDR2 FYNNEI. The length of the CDR3 is 12 residues.

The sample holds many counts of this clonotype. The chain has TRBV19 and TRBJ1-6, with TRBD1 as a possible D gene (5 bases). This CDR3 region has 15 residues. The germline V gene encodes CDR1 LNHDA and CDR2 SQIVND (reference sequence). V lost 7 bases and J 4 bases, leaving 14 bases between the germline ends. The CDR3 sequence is CASNGQPFYNSPLHF. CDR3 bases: TGTGCCAGTAATGGACAACCGTTTTATAATTCACCCCTCCACTTT.

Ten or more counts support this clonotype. As DNA, the CDR3 is TGTGCCAGCCTACCATGGACCGCCTCTAACTATGGCTACACCTTC. Translating it yields CASLPWTASNYGYTF. The genes are TRBV2 and TRBJ1-2; D unclear. The V end was cut by 8 bases, the J end by 0 bases, with 16 bases between. This CDR3 has 15 amino acids. Per germline, CDR1 SNHLY and CDR2 FYNNEI.

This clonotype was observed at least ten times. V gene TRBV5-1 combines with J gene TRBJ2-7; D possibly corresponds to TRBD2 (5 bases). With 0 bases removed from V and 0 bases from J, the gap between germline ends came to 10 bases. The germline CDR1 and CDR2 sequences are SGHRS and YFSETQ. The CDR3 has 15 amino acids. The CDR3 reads CASSLGRGVSYEQYF. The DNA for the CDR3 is TGCGCCAGCAGCTTGGGTCGGGGTGTCTCCTACGAGCAGTACTTC.

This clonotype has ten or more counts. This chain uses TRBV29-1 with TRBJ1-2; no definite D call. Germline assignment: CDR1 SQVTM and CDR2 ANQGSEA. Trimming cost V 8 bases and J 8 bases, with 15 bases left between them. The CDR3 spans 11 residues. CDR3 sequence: CSLERVGGYTF. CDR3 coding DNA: TGCAGCCTCGAAAGGGTCGGAGGCTACACCTTC.

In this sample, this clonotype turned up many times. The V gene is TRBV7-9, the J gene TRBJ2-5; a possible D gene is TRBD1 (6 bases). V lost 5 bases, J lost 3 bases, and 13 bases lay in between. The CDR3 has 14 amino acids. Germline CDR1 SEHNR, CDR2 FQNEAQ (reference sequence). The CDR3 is CASSGRTVEETQYF. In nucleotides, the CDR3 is TGTGCCAGCAGCGGGCGGACAGTTGAAGAGACCCAGTACTTC.

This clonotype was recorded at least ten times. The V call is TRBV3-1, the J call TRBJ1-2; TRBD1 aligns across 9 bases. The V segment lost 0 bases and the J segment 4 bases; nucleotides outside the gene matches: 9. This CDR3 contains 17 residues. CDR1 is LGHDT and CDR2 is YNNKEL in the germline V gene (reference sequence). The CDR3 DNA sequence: TGTGCCAGCAGCCAAGATCGTCTCGGGACAGGGAGCTATGGCTACACCTTC. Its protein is CASSQDRLGTGSYGYTF.

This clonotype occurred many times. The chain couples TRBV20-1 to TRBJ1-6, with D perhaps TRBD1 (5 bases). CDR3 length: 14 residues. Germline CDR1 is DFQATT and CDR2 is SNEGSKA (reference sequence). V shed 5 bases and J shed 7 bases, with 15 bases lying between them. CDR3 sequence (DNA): TGCAGTGCTGAAACCGGGACCGAGAATTCACCCCTCCACTTT. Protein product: CSAETGTENSPLHF.